This note documents a single TCR beta chain sequence. This sample stems from a study of control samples from healthy donors and cancer patients. TCRdb's copy holds only in-frame clones and misses some; the assay was immunoSEQ multiplex PCR. The top ten hold around 4% of the sample, which has 120,000 or so clones, around nine tenths seen once. CDR3 length: 15 amino acids. Looked up from germline, CDR1 is SGHKS and CDR2 is YYEKEE (reference sequence). With V trimmed by 3 bases and J by 2 bases, 4 bases remained unmatched. This chain joins TRBV5-5 and TRBJ2-3; 9 bases match TRBD1. The sample comprised PBMCs. The TCR originated in an older woman with lung cancer. The CDR3 is CASSSTGGFTDTQYF. The CDR3 nucleotides read TGTGCCAGCAGCTCGACAGGGGGGTTCACAGATACGCAGTATTTT. Looking up the rest from reference TRBV5-5 and TRBJ2-3 gives the full variable domain: DAGVTQSPTHLIKTRGQQVTLRCSPISGHKSVSWYQQVLGQGPQFIFQYYEKEERGRGNFPDRFSARQFPNYSSELNVNALLLGDSALYLCASSSTGGFTDTQYFGPGTRLTVL.